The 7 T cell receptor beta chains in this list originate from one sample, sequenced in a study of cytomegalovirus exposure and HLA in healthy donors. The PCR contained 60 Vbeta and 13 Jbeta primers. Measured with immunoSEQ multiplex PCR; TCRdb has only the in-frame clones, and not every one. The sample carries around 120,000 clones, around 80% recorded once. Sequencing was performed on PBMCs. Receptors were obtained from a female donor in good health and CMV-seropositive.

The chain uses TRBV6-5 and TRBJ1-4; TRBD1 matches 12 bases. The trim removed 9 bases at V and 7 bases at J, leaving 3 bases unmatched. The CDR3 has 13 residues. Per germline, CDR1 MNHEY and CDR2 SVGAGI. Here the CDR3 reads CASGDRGPEKLFF. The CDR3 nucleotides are TGTGCCAGTGGGGACAGGGGGCCTGAAAAACTGTTTTTT.

The CDR3 DNA is TGCGCCAGCAGCGTCTTAAACAGGGTAGGGAGCACAGATACGCAGTATTTT. Protein product: CASSVLNRVGSTDTQYF. The V gene is TRBV5-1, the J gene TRBJ2-3, with D perhaps TRBD1 (6 bases). CDR1 and CDR2 (germline): SGHRS, YFSETQ. The CDR3 consists of 17 residues. With 4 bases removed from V and 0 bases from J, the gap between germline ends came to 18 bases. Drawing the rest from reference TRBV5-1 and TRBJ2-3, the complete variable domain is KAGVTQTPRYLIKTRGQQVTLSCSPISGHRSVSWYQQTPGQGLQFLFEYFSETQRNKGNFPGRFSGRQFSNSRSEMNVSTLELGDSALYLCASSVLNRVGSTDTQYFGPGTRLTVL.

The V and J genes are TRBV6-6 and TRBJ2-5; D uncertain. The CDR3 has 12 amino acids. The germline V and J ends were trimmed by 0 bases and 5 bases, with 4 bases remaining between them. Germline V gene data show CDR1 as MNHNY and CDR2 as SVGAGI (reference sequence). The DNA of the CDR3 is TGTGCCAGCAGTTACTCCTTCGAGACCCAGTACTTC. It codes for CASSYSFETQYF.

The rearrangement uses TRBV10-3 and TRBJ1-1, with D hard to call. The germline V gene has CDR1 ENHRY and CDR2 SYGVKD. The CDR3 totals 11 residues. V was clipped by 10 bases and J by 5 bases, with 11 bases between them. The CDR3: CATKSGTEAFF. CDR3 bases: TGTGCCACCAAATCGGGGACTGAAGCTTTCTTT.

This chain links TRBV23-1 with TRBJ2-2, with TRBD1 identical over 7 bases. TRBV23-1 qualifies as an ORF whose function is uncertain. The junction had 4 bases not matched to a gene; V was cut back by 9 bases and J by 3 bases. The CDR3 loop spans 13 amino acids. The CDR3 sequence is CASPGGDTGELFF. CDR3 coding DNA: TGCGCCAGTCCAGGGGGAGACACCGGGGAGCTGTTTTTT.

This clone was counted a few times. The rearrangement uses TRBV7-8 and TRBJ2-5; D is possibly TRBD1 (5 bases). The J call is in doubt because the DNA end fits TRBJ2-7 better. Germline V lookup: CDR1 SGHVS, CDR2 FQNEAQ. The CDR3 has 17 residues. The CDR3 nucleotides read TGTGCCAGCAGCTTAGTGATGGTCAGGGTCGAATACGACGAGCAGTACTTC. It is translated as CASSLVMVRVEYDEQYF.

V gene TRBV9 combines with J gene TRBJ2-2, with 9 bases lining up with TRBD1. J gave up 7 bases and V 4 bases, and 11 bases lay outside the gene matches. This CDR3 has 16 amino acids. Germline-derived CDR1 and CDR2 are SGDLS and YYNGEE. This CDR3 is CASSPIPGTGNGELFF. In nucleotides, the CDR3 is TGTGCCAGCAGCCCGATACCCGGGACAGGGAACGGGGAGCTGTTTTTT.